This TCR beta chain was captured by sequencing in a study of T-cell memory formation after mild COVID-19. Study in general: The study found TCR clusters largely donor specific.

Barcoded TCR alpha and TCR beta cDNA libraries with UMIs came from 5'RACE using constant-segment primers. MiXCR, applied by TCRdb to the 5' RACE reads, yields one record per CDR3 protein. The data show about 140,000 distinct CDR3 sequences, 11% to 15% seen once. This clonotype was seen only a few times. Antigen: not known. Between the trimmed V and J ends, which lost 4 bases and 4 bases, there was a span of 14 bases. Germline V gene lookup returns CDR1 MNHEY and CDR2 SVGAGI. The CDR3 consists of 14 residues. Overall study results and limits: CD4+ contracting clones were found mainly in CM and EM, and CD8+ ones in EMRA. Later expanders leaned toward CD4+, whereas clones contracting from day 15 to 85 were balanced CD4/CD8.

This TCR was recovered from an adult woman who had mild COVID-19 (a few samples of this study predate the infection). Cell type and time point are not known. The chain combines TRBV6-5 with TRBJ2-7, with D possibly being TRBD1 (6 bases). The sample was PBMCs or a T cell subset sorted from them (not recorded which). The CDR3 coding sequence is TGTGCCAGCAGTTCCGGACAGCAAGGATACGAGCAGTACTTC. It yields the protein CASSSGQQGYEQYF.